The rows below give T cell receptor beta chains drawn from one sample of a study of human T cells and chemical hapten exposure. One entry per CDR3 protein, called by TCRdb with MiXCR from the RACE reads. The data hold under 450,000 distinct CDR3 sequences, with roughly 4.8% observed a single time. The material was whole blood, obtained in connection with sensitization to the hapten diphenylcyclopropenone (DPC). The receptors come from a woman aged 45-65 years with alopecia areata. Some clones in this sample may be carry-over from other donors' samples. Each CDR3 is given with its conserved first and last residue. The D gene is left open where the match is weak. Clone size is not always given. Where it is, it says once, few, many or a class for expanded clones.

clone size,V gene,J gene,D gene,CDR3 protein,CDR3 DNA
few,TRBV2,TRBJ1-2,-,CASTEGEIYYGYTF,TGTGCCAGCACCGAGGGGGAAATATACTATGGCTACACCTTC
-,TRBV5-6,TRBJ2-1,TRBD1,CASSEGQVRGNEQFF,TGTGCCAGCAGCGAGGGACAGGTCAGGGGAAATGAGCAGTTCTTC
many,TRBV2,TRBJ2-1,TRBD2,CASSVTSGGYNEQFF,TGTGCCAGCAGTGTTACTAGCGGGGGCTACAATGAGCAGTTCTTC
many,TRBV2,TRBJ2-1,TRBD2,CASRGGTDNEQFF,TGTGCCAGCAGGGGAGGGACTGACAATGAGCAGTTCTTC
-,TRBV7-2,TRBJ2-1,-,CASTDGLHSYNEQFF,TGTGCCAGCACCGACGGACTGCACTCCTACAATGAGCAGTTCTTC
many,TRBV4-3,TRBJ2-3,-,CASSQDHKGGVQDTQYF,TGCGCCAGCAGCCAAGATCATAAGGGCGGCGTTCAGGATACGCAGTATTTT
-,TRBV28,TRBJ1-5,-,CASSFWDGNQPQHF,TGTGCCAGCAGTTTCTGGGACGGAAATCAGCCCCAGCATTTT
-,TRBV4-1,TRBJ2-7,TRBD2,CASSQELAGVGYEQYF,TGCGCCAGCAGCCAAGAATTAGCGGGGGTCGGATACGAGCAGTACTTC
many,TRBV28,TRBJ2-7,-,CAAAPSSYEQYF,TGTGCAGCGGCGCCTAGCTCCTACGAGCAGTACTTC
-,TRBV18,TRBJ1-4,-,CASSPVGGEKLFF,TGTGCCAGCTCACCAGTGGGAGGAGAAAAACTGTTTTTT
few,TRBV28,TRBJ2-2,-,CASSSRHLNTGELFF,TGTGCCAGCAGTTCCCGGCACTTGAACACCGGGGAGCTGTTTTTT
many,TRBV12-3/TRBV12-4,TRBJ2-1,-,CASSLNWVNNEQFF,TGTGCCAGCAGTTTAAACTGGGTAAACAATGAGCAGTTCTTC
few,TRBV5-1,TRBJ1-5,TRBD1,CASRDRPEDQPQHF,TGCGCCAGCAGGGACAGGCCCGAGGATCAGCCCCAGCATTTT
few,TRBV7-9,TRBJ2-7,TRBD1,CASSLGGQGGHEQYF,TGTGCCAGCAGCTTAGGTGGACAGGGGGGCCACGAGCAGTACTTC
many,TRBV9,TRBJ2-2,TRBD2,CASSVDLLAGTGTGELFF,TGTGCCAGCAGCGTAGATCTACTAGCGGGGACGGGGACCGGGGAGCTGTTTTTT
many,TRBV10-3,TRBJ2-3,TRBD2,CAISGTAGGADTQYF,TGTGCCATCAGTGGGACAGCGGGAGGGGCAGATACGCAGTATTTT
-,TRBV4-2,TRBJ1-5,-,CASSQGRAGQPQHF,TGTGCCAGCAGCCAAGGAAGGGCCGGTCAGCCCCAGCATTTT
few,TRBV4-1,TRBJ1-4,TRBD1,CASSQFGTGPEKLFF,TGCGCCAGCAGCCAGTTTGGGACAGGGCCGGAAAAACTGTTTTTT
many,TRBV30,TRBJ1-2,-,CAWMRRFYSNYGYTF,TGTGCCTGGATGAGGAGGTTCTACTCTAACTATGGCTACACCTTC
many,TRBV6-6,TRBJ2-7,-,CASRGLSYEQYF,TGTGCCAGCAGGGGACTCTCCTACGAGCAGTACTTC
few,TRBV7-2,TRBJ1-6,-,CASSPPGSADNSPLHF,TGTGCCAGCAGCCCTCCCGGTTCAGCGGATAATTCACCCCTCCACTTT
-,TRBV9,TRBJ1-1,-,CASSGRDQTEAFF,TGTGCCAGCAGCGGCCGGGACCAAACTGAAGCTTTCTTT
many,TRBV20-1,TRBJ2-7,-,CSASTIASSYEQYF,TGCAGTGCTAGTACTATCGCGAGCTCCTACGAGCAGTACTTC
few,TRBV29-1,TRBJ1-2,-,CSGRDGYYGYTF,TGCAGCGGGCGGGACGGCTACTATGGCTACACCTTC
-,TRBV12-2,TRBJ2-7,-,CASRLAQPGSSSYDQYF,TGTGCAAGTCGCTTAGCGCAACCGGGATCGAGCTCCTACGACCAGTATTTC
few,TRBV7-9,TRBJ1-5,-,CASSLDPGRVNQPQHF,TGTGCCAGCAGCTTAGATCCGGGACGGGTCAATCAGCCCCAGCATTTT
-,TRBV20-1,TRBJ1-2,-,CSAPGSYGYTF,TGCAGTGCCCCAGGGAGTTATGGCTACACCTTC
-,TRBV27,TRBJ1-4,-,CASSPQIQAGLFF,TGTGCCAGCAGTCCCCAGATTCAGGCCGGACTGTTTTTT
many,TRBV6-5,TRBJ2-5,-,CASIRSTGTQYF,TGTGCCAGCATACGGTCGACGGGTACCCAGTACTTC
many,TRBV7-8,TRBJ2-5,-,CASSLSPYQETQYF,TGTGCCAGCAGCTTATCTCCGTACCAAGAGACCCAGTACTTC
few,TRBV21-1,TRBJ1-5,-,CASSTNSYSNQPQHF,TGTGCCAGCAGCACCAACAGTTATAGCAATCAGCCCCAGCATTTT
many,TRBV12-3/TRBV12-4,TRBJ1-2,-,CASSSSHSGYTF,TGTGCCAGCAGTTCATCCCACTCTGGCTACACCTTC
few,TRBV2,TRBJ2-7,-,CASSGMDSEQYF,TGTGCCAGCAGTGGGATGGACAGTGAGCAGTACTTC
many,TRBV7-3,TRBJ2-6,-,CASSSQVGSGANVLTF,TGTGCCAGCAGTTCCCAGGTGGGCTCTGGGGCCAACGTCCTGACTTTC
many,TRBV27,TRBJ1-5,-,CASSRGNSNQPQHF,TGTGCCAGCAGCCGGGGGAACAGCAATCAGCCCCAGCATTTT
many,TRBV4-1,TRBJ1-1,TRBD1,CASSLRTGARSEAFF,TGCGCCAGCAGCTTGCGGACAGGGGCTCGCTCTGAAGCTTTCTTT
-,TRBV5-1,TRBJ1-4,TRBD1,CASSYGQGKDEKLFF,TGCGCCAGCAGCTACGGACAGGGTAAAGATGAAAAACTGTTTTTT
-,TRBV6-2/TRBV6-3,TRBJ2-1,-,CASSYEVKPRGEQFF,TGTGCCAGCAGTTACGAGGTCAAACCGAGGGGTGAGCAGTTCTTC
many,TRBV6-1,TRBJ1-6,-,CASSENEGTNSPLHF,TGTGCCAGCAGTGAAAACGAGGGAACGAATTCACCCCTCCACTTT
-,TRBV10-3,TRBJ2-2,-,CATRTGSTGELFF,TGTGCCACCCGAACAGGGAGTACCGGGGAGCTGTTTTTT
many,TRBV6-2/TRBV6-3,TRBJ1-1,-,CASSYSYAQGYTEAFF,TGTGCCAGCAGTTACTCCTATGCCCAGGGTTACACTGAAGCTTTCTTT
few,TRBV28,TRBJ1-1,TRBD1,CASSLTTGGTTEAFF,TGTGCCAGCAGTTTAACGACAGGGGGGACCACTGAAGCTTTCTTT
few,TRBV6-5,TRBJ2-5,-,CASSPEYGVQYF,TGTGCCAGCAGTCCCGAGTATGGGGTCCAGTACTTC
few,TRBV5-1,TRBJ2-7,TRBD1,CASSPGTGPFEEQYF,TGCGCCAGCAGCCCCGGGACAGGGCCCTTTGAGGAGCAGTACTTC
once,TRBV4-1,TRBJ2-3,-,CASSQEARAEGGTQYF,TGCGCCAGCAGCCAAGAGGCTCGAGCGGAGGGGGGTACGCAGTATTTT
many,TRBV6-5,TRBJ2-6,-,CASSYSAGVGANVLTF,TGTGCCAGCAGTTACTCCGCCGGGGTTGGGGCCAACGTCCTGACTTTC
many,TRBV29-1,TRBJ2-1,TRBD1,CSVEDLRGTGNEQFF,TGCAGCGTTGAAGATCTTCGGGGGACAGGCAATGAGCAGTTCTTC
many,TRBV27,TRBJ2-7,TRBD2,CASNPGLAGAAVTYEQYF,TGTGCCAGCAACCCCGGACTAGCGGGAGCCGCAGTAACCTACGAGCAGTACTTC
many,TRBV29-1,TRBJ2-5,-,CSVAPGGEETQYF,TGCAGCGTTGCCCCAGGGGGGGAAGAGACCCAGTACTTC
few,TRBV25-1,TRBJ1-1,-,CASSDYGGTEAFF,TGTGCCAGCAGTGATTATGGGGGGACTGAAGCTTTCTTT
many,TRBV20-1,TRBJ1-5,TRBD1,CSAWDSPNQPQHF,TGCAGTGCTTGGGACAGTCCCAATCAGCCCCAGCATTTT
many,TRBV5-4,TRBJ2-1,TRBD2,CASSSTSGGGGEQFF,TGTGCCAGCAGCTCTACTAGCGGGGGGGGCGGTGAGCAGTTCTTC
many,TRBV9,TRBJ1-3,-,CASSVGGAYSGNTIYF,TGTGCCAGCAGCGTAGGGGGAGCCTACTCTGGAAACACCATATATTTT
many,TRBV7-2,TRBJ1-2,-,CASSLVLQSYGYTF,TGTGCCAGCAGCTTAGTATTACAGTCCTATGGCTACACCTTC
few,TRBV7-8,TRBJ2-2,TRBD1,CASRNRGQGKAGELFF,TGTGCCAGCAGAAACCGCGGACAGGGGAAGGCCGGGGAGCTGTTTTTT
many,TRBV7-2,TRBJ1-1,-,CASSRWTGNTEAFF,TGTGCCAGCAGCCGTTGGACGGGGAACACTGAAGCTTTCTTT
many,TRBV5-6,TRBJ1-1,-,CASSFGQGGGTEAFF,TGTGCCAGCAGCTTTGGGCAGGGAGGAGGAACTGAAGCTTTCTTT